This note documents a single T cell receptor (beta chain) sequence. Its recognized antigen is unknown. No base-level quality is on record; no much larger clone is a single base apart. This entry is derived from a study of OX40 agonist ivuxolimab in advanced cancers. Looking at the study overall: Ivuxolimab, which targeted the costimulatory receptor OX40 (CD134), was an agonistic, fully human IgG2 monoclonal antibody. The point of sequencing TCRbeta in the periphery was to test whether ivuxolimab changed TCR sequence diversity and drove clonal T-cell expansion. Intravenous ivuxolimab was administered to patients every 2 weeks at six dose levels: 0.01, 0.1, 0.3, 1.5, 3 and 10 mg/kg. Patients were allowed to have had prior anti-PD-1, anti-PD-L1 or anti-CTLA-4 therapy, and approximately 40% of the dose-escalation patients had been treated with checkpoint inhibitors. The paper describes the monotherapy dose-escalation part (N of about 52 patients) of the phase I trial of ivuxolimab. Of the roughly 52 patients in dose escalation, approximately 20 had hepatocellular carcinoma, some 15 had melanoma, 9 had renal cell carcinoma and 9 had head and neck cancer. A male proportion of 75% to 85% and a mean age of approximately 58 years, ranging from about 23 to 79, were recorded for the dose-escalation cohort. Three dose-escalation patients achieved partial responses, one with hepatocellular carcinoma and two with cutaneous melanoma. The study at large found these results: After ivuxolimab, more expanded clones were found on average in CD8+ T cells than in CD4+ T cells. Low levels of normalized T-cell clonal expansion were also seen in some nonresponding patients. At doses from 0.1 to 3.0 mg/kg, clonal expansion was seen in both CD4+ and CD8+ blood T cells between baseline and week 6. In the 0.1-3.0 mg/kg groups, partial responders had among the lowest normalized peripheral clonal expansion, particularly in CD8+ T cells. The antigen specificity of the clonally expanded peripheral T cells was not determined.

To sequence the TCRbeta CDR3 region, genomic DNA was isolated from the sorted cells. The immunoSEQ Assay was used to sequence the TCRbeta CDR3 regions. As stored in TCRdb, this immuneACCESS dataset retains in-frame rearrangements with V and J assigned. A fraction of the clones does not appear; measured against another copy, unresolved V genes explain less than half of the discrepancy, and the remainder lacks a known reason. This sample is represented by over 30,000 clones; more than 65% of them were singletons. The ten biggest clones cover over 8.5% of the sample. Patients with a history of autoimmune disease or receiving systemic immunosuppression were excluded from the trial. Peripheral blood for TCR sequencing was drawn from every dose cohort at baseline, at cycle 4 day 1 and at cycle 7 day 1. The samples were drawn from a first-in-human, open-label, multicenter phase I dose-escalation trial of ivuxolimab. Adults with locally advanced or metastatic melanoma, renal cell, hepatocellular, or head and neck squamous cell carcinoma were enrolled in the trial. Before TCR sequencing, CD4+ T cells and CD8+ T cells were sorted from peripheral blood as separate populations.

Trimming leaves V shorter by 5 bases and J shorter by 0 bases, with the junction holding 4 bases beyond the gene matches. From a lookup of the germline V gene, CDR1 and CDR2 are MNHEY and SVGAGI. Its CDR3 holds 15 amino acids, cysteine through phenylalanine. Only the CDR3 part of the read is kept: 45 bases, read in frame from the first base. The clonotype was recovered from an adult with an advanced solid tumor such as melanoma, head and neck, liver or kidney cancer. This material consisted of CD4+ or CD8+ T cells sorted from blood, taken in a trial of the OX40 agonist ivuxolimab. The rearranged chain carries TRBV6-5 and TRBJ2-3; TRBD1 lines up with 8 middle nucleotides. The DNA reads TGTGCCAGCAGTCGGGACAGGCCTAGCACAGATACGCAGTATTTT. The translation is CASSRDRPSTDTQYF.